This T cell receptor (beta chain) was observed in a study of beta chain features in type 1 diabetes. This clone was counted only a few times. What it binds is not known. As every portion of the isolated RNA was reverse transcribed, the sequencing read expressed TCRB transcripts. This table comes from immunoSEQ multiplex PCR, and its TCRdb copy is limited to in-frame clones, with some not included. The sample has about 160,000 clones, around 63% seen once. Broader study findings: Whether TCRB rearrangement is influenced by HLA type was left unresolved in this analysis. People with Type 1 diabetes carried modestly yet significantly shorter TCRB CDR3s in all four CD4+ subsets. It was among patients, rather than healthy donors, that naive, central memory and Treg TCRB repertoires appeared more similar.

The V and J ends lost 3 bases and 7 bases respectively, with 5 bases between them. This CDR3 region has 11 residues. The germline V gene has CDR1 SGDLS and CDR2 YYNGEE. Sequenced sample: naive CD4+ T cells from blood. The chain couples TRBV9 to TRBJ2-1; no firm D call. The clonotype comes from a man aged 30 to 39 with type 1 diabetes. In DNA, the CDR3 is TGTGCCAGCAGCGCGGATAATGAGCAGTTCTTC. This encodes CASSADNEQFF. Complete variable domain (other parts from reference TRBV9 and TRBJ2-1): DSGVTQTPKHLITATGQRVTLRCSPRSGDLSVYWYQQSLDQGLQFLIQYYNGEERAKGNILERFSAQQFPDLHSELNLSSLELGDSALYFCASSADNEQFFGPGTRLTVL.